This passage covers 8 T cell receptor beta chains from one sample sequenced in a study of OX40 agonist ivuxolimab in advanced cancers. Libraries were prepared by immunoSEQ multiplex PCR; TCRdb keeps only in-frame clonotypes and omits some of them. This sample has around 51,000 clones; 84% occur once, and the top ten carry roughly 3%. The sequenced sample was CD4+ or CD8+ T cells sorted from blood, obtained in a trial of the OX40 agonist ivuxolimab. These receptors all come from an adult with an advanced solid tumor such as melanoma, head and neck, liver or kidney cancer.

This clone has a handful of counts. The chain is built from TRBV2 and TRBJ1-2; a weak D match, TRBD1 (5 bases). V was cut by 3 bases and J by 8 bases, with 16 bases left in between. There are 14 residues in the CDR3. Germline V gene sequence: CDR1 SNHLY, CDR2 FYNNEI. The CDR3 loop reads CASSELGPNVGYTF. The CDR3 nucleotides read TGTGCCAGCAGTGAGCTGGGACCTAACGTAGGCTACACCTTC.

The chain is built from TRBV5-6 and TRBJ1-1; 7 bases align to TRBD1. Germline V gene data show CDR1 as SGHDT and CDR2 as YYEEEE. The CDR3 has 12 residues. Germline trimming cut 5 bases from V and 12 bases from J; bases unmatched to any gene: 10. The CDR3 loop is CASSPRTGWTFF. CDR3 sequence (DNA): TGTGCCAGCAGTCCGAGGACAGGCTGGACTTTCTTT.

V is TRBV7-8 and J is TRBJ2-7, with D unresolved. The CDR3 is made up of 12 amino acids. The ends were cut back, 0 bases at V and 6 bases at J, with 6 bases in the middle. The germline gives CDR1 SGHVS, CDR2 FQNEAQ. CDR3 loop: CASSLAFREQYF. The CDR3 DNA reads TGTGCCAGCAGCTTAGCTTTCCGCGAGCAGTACTTC.

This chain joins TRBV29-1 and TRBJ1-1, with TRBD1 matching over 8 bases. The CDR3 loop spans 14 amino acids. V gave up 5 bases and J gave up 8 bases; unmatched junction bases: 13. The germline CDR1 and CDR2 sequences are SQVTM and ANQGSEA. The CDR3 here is CSVQPSPGGGEAFF. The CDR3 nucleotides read TGCAGCGTTCAACCATCACCAGGGGGCGGGGAAGCTTTCTTT. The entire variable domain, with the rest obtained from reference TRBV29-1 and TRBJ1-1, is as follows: SAVISQKPSRDICQRGTSLTIQCQVDSQVTMMFWYRQQPGQSLTLIATANQGSEATYESGFVIDKFPISRPNLTFSTLTVSNMSPEDSSIYLCSVQPSPGGGEAFFGQGTRLTVV.

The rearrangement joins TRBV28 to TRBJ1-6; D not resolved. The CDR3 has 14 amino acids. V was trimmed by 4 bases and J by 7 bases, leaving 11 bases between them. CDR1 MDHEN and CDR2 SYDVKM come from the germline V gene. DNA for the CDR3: TGTGCCAGCAGTTCGAACCCCTCGAATTCACCCCTCCACTTT. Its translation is CASSSNPSNSPLHF.

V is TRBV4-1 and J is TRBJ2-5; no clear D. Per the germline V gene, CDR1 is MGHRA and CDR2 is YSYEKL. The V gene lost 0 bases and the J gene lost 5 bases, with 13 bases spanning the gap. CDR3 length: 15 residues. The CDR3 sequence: CASSQDGSGVETQYF. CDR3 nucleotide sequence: TGCGCCAGCAGCCAAGACGGTTCTGGCGTGGAGACCCAGTACTTC.

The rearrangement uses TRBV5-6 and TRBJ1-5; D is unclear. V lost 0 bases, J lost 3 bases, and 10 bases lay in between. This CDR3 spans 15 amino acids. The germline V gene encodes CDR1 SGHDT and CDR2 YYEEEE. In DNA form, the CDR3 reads TGTGCCAGCAGCTTGGCCGGGGTCGACAATCAGCCCCAGCATTTT. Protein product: CASSLAGVDNQPQHF.

CDR3 sequence (DNA): TGTGCCAGCAGCCTATCCACAGGGGCCATAGAGACCCAGTACTTC. Translating it yields CASSLSTGAIETQYF. The rearrangement uses TRBV27 and TRBJ2-5; 7 bases are a match to TRBD1. This CDR3 contains 15 residues. Germline V gives CDR1 MNHEY, CDR2 SMNVEV (reference sequence). Unmatched junction bases numbered 11, after V lost 6 bases and J lost 4 bases.